Given below is one T cell receptor beta chain in context. This clone turned up a few times. No antigen is known for it. Base qualities are not provided; no much larger clone lies one nucleotide away. In the prospective study, participants were about 18 to 100 years old, resided in 25 or so geographic areas of the United States, and were enrolled through a virtual design. To assign participants to cohorts, the prospective study relied on clinical history that participants themselves reported in a screening survey and a study questionnaire. In the prospective study, mobile phlebotomists collected whole blood, serum and a nasopharyngeal or oropharyngeal swab from each participant. Participants in the prospective study had the option to provide additional blood draws and questionnaires over a roughly two-month period. Before DNA extraction, blood samples from the prospective study were shipped at room temperature or frozen.

TCRbeta CDR3 regions were amplified from genomic DNA using the immunoSEQ Assay, a bias-controlled multiplex PCR. The published analysis was carried out like this. Within the assay, amplification of reference gene primers was used to estimate how many nucleated cells each sample contained. To quantify the absolute abundance of each unique TCRbeta CDR3 rearrangement, sequence reads were collapsed and filtered. For each sample, productive Simpson clonality was calculated as the square root of Simpson's diversity index over productive rearrangements. Not all clones reach the TCRdb copy of this immuneACCESS table, which keeps in-frame sequences only. Checked studies attribute under half of the gap to unresolved V genes and leave the rest unexplained. The D gene and trimming were derived from the DNA, and the V and J assignments and clone size from that table. In this sample the table shows about 200,000 clones, more than 75% of which occur a single time. The ten largest clonotypes hold 7.4% of the sample.

These data come from a study of blood T cell repertoires in COVID-19 (dated by TCRdb to about 2020). Background on the whole study: Samples covering the acute and convalescent phases of COVID-19 were provided by collaborators in the United States, Italy and Spain. The material from the prospective study consisted of cDNA or gDNA derived from T cells, B-cell-depleted T cells, or PBMCs. Deeply sampled blood TCRbeta repertoires from subjects exposed to, actively infected with, or recovered from COVID-19 were included in the dataset. The repertoires were released in a freely available public database meant as a resource for research on the immune response to SARS-CoV-2. The samples were drawn from two sources: the first 160 participants of the ongoing ImmuneRACE study, and fewer than 1,500 subjects contributed by 6 global collaborators. The sample metadata nearly always contained a de-identified subject ID, COVID-19 status, age in years and sex. Where HLA class I and class II types were available, the types were taken from metadata supplied by the sample provider, not from assay-based typing.

The paper as a whole reports these results and caveats: Clinical and demographic metadata were provided uncurated, with the amount varying by source and participant.

The sample consisted of PBMCs or T cells enriched from blood (not recorded which). The receptor comes from a woman between 35 and 50 years old with acute COVID-19.

Here the CDR3 is given as CASSELTSGYNEQFF. The DNA sequence is as follows: TGTGCCAGCAGTGAACTGACTAGCGGATACAATGAGCAGTTCTTC. The chain links TRBV2 with TRBJ2-1; 9 bases in the middle match TRBD2. Relative to germline, V is missing 2 bases and J is missing 4 bases, with 3 bases of the junction outside any gene match. From its cysteine to its phenylalanine, the CDR3 spans 15 amino acids. Kept here is only the CDR3 DNA, which spans 45 bases and is read in frame from base 1. CDR1 and CDR2 are read off the germline V gene as SNHLY and FYNNEI.